This TCR beta chain emerged from a study of blood T cells in healthy people across ages. Primers used in a second PCR of about 7 to 12 cycles were a sample-barcoded 5' primer and a J-beta primer mix. A single record per CDR3 protein comes from TCRdb applying MiXCR to the 5' RACE reads. The profile shows over 550,000 distinct CDR3 sequences, roughly 30% of them singletons. CDR1 and CDR2 from the germline V gene are SGHVS and FQNEAQ. CDR3 length: 15 amino acids. Points on this clonotype: Its antigen is undetermined. A single base separates this from a much larger clone, so it may be a read error.

Collection of 8.5 to 10 milliliters of peripheral blood was performed for each donor. Whole-study findings and limits: Estimates based on one million T cells were treated as lower bounds. Age showed a roughly linear inverse relationship with TCR beta diversity per million T cells. Unknown CMV status may confound age-related changes in expanded clones.

This sequence joins TRBV7-8 and TRBJ2-1; 7 bases match TRBD2. The clonotype originates from a woman of 80 years or more in good health. The sample consisted of blood. CDR3 residues: CPSNKLAKSSNEQFF. In DNA form, the CDR3 reads TGTCCCAGCAACAAACTAGCGAAATCCTCCAATGAGCAGTTCTTC.